Listed below are T cell receptor beta chains from one sample, sequenced in a study of CD8 T cells in ankylosing spondylitis. Using its own MiXCR run on the 5' RACE reads, TCRdb lists one record per CDR3 protein. Among about 800,000 distinct CDR3 sequences listed, over 9.5% were seen once. The sequenced material came from blood, either unsorted or a sorted T cell fraction (not recorded which). The receptors here all came from a male donor with ankylosing spondylitis. The CDR3 runs from the conserved cysteine through the conserved F or W. The D gene is left open where the match is weak. Expanded clones are given a class, and other clones once, few, many or no size at all.

>few|TRBV7-2|NA|TRBJ1-6
TGTGCCAGCAGCTCCACTGGGCTCTACAATTCACCCCTCCACTTT
CASSSTGLYNSPLHF
>NA|TRBV29-1|TRBD1|TRBJ2-7
TGCAGCGTTTCCGGGACAGGGGCCTACGAGCAGTACTTC
CSVSGTGAYEQYF
>many|TRBV27|TRBD2|TRBJ2-1
TGTGCCAGCTGGGAGGGACTAGCGGGGCAGACTGAGCAGTTCTTC
CASWEGLAGQTEQFF
>few|TRBV6-5|NA|TRBJ2-7
TGTGCCAGCAGTTACAGGCGGGATTTTTACGAGCAGTACTTC
CASSYRRDFYEQYF
>many|TRBV12-3/TRBV12-4|TRBD1|TRBJ1-5
TGTGCCAGCAGTTTTAACAGGGGTCAGCCCCAGCATTTT
CASSFNRGQPQHF
>few|TRBV6-1|NA|TRBJ1-4
TGTGCCAGCACCGGGGACACAGTTTATGAAAAACTGTTTTTT
CASTGDTVYEKLFF
>few|TRBV24-1|TRBD2|TRBJ2-5
TGTGCCACCAGTGACCCCCTCCTAGCGGGAGGAGAGACCCAGTACTTC
CATSDPLLAGGETQYF
>few|TRBV6-1|NA|TRBJ2-5
TGTGCCAGCAGTCAAATCGGGCAAGAGACCCAGTACTTC
CASSQIGQETQYF
>many|TRBV29-1|TRBD2|TRBJ2-5
TGCAGCGTCCCGGCGGGAGGGTACCAAGAGACCCAGTACTTC
CSVPAGGYQETQYF
>many|TRBV20-1|NA|TRBJ1-1
TGCAGTCCTTTTACGAACACTGAAGCTTTCTTT
CSPFTNTEAFF
>few|TRBV6-1|NA|TRBJ2-1
TGTGCCAGCAGCCCCTTCAAGACCTCCTACAATGAGCAGTTCTTC
CASSPFKTSYNEQFF
>NA|TRBV6-2/TRBV6-3|NA|TRBJ2-4
TGTGCCAGCAGTTACGACCTCTTTAGGGAGCGCGTGAGACACATTCAGTACTTC
CASSYDLFRERVRHIQYF
>few|TRBV29-1|NA|TRBJ2-7
TGCAGCGTCGGGGTGGGGGGTTACGAGCAGTACTTC
CSVGVGGYEQYF
>few|TRBV6-4|TRBD1|TRBJ1-5
TGTGCCAGCACGGCCAGGGCTATGGGGGCAGGGGGCCTGAAAAATCAGCCCCAGCATTTT
CASTARAMGAGGLKNQPQHF
>NA|TRBV7-8|TRBD1|TRBJ1-1
TGTGCCAGCAGCTTTATGCAGGGGGGTGAAGCTTTCTTT
CASSFMQGGEAFF
>NA|TRBV7-9|NA|TRBJ1-1
TGTGCCAGCAGCCTCCGGGGCTCACGGAACACTGAAGCTTTCTTT
CASSLRGSRNTEAFF
>few|TRBV20-1|TRBD2|TRBJ2-5
TGCAGTGCTAGAGATCCGGGGCGGGAGTGGCAAGAGACCCAGTACTTC
CSARDPGREWQETQYF
>few|TRBV27|NA|TRBJ1-1
TGTGCCAGCTGCCTACAGAGGAACACTGAAGCTTTCTTT
CASCLQRNTEAFF
>few|TRBV20-1|NA|TRBJ1-4
TGCAGTGCTAGATCGGACAGCAATGAAAAACTGTTTTTT
CSARSDSNEKLFF
>few|TRBV12-3/TRBV12-4|NA|TRBJ1-6
TGTGCCAGCAGTTTCTTAACAGGACCTAATTCACCCCTCCACTTT
CASSFLTGPNSPLHF
>NA|TRBV9|NA|TRBJ2-2
TGTGCCAGCAGCGTACGTGACGGGGGGCTATACACCGGGGAGCTGTTTTTT
CASSVRDGGLYTGELFF
>few|TRBV27|NA|TRBJ1-1
TGTGCCAGCAGTTGGATCCTGAACACTGAAGCTTTCTTT
CASSWILNTEAFF
>NA|TRBV20-1|NA|TRBJ2-6
TGCAGTGCTGCCATCCCCCTAGGATCCCCCTCTGGGGCCAACGTCCTGACTTTC
CSAAIPLGSPSGANVLTF
>many|TRBV6-5|TRBD1|TRBJ2-7
TGTGCCAGCAGTTACTGGGGCCCGGGACAGGGAGTCGAGCAGTACTTC
CASSYWGPGQGVEQYF
>once|TRBV11-2|NA|TRBJ2-3
TGTGCCAGCAGCCGTAAGGAGGGGACAACCTATTTT
CASSRKEGTTYF
>few|TRBV11-2|NA|TRBJ1-1
TGTGCCAGCAGCTTTGAGAGGGCCACTGAAGCTTTCTTT
CASSFERATEAFF
>NA|TRBV18|NA|TRBJ1-2
TGTGCCAGTATTCCCGGGCCGGGGGCGCCTGGCTACACCTTC
CASIPGPGAPGYTF
>few|TRBV6-2/TRBV6-3|NA|TRBJ2-1
TGTGCCAGCAGTTTTAGAAACCAGGAGCAGTTCTTC
CASSFRNQEQFF
>few|TRBV15|NA|TRBJ2-7
TGTGCCACCAGCGGGGGCGCGGACGAGCAGTACTTC
CATSGGADEQYF
>few|TRBV7-9|NA|TRBJ1-1
TGTGCCAGCAGCTTTTCCGTACTTGTGAACACTGAAGCTTTCTTT
CASSFSVLVNTEAFF
>many|TRBV9|NA|TRBJ2-2
TGTGCCAGCAGCGTAGTTGGGGCGAACACCGGGGAGCTGTTTTTT
CASSVVGANTGELFF
>few|TRBV6-7|NA|TRBJ2-1
TGTGCCAGCAGCCCACCTTTGGGCGGCGAGCAGTTCTTC
CASSPPLGGEQFF